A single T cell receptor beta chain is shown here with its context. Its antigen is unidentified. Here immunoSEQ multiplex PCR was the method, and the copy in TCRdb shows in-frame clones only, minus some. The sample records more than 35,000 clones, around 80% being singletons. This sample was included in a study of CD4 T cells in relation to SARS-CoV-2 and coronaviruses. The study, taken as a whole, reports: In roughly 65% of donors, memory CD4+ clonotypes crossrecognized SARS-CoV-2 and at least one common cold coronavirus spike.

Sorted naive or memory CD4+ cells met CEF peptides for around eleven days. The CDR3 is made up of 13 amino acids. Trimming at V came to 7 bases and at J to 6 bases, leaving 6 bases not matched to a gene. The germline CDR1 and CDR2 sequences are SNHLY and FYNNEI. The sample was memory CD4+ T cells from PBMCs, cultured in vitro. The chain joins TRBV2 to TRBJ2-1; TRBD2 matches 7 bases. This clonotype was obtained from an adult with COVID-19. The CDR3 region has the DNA TGTGCCAGCAACGCGGGAGTGGTCAATGAGCAGTTCTTC. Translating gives CASNAGVVNEQFF. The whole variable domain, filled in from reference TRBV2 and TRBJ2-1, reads EPEVTQTPSHQVTQMGQEVILRCVPISNHLYFYWYRQILGQKVEFLVSFYNNEISEKSEIFDDQFSVERPDGSNFTLKIRSTKLEDSAMYFCASNAGVVNEQFFGPGTRLTVL.